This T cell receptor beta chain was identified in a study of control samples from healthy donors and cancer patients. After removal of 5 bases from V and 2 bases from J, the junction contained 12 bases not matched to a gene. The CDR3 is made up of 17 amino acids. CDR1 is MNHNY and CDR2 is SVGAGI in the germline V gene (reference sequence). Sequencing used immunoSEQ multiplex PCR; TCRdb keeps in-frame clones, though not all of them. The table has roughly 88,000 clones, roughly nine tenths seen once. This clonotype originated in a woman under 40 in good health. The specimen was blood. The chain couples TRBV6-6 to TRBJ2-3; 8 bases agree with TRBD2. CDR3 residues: CASSPGGAKFNTDTQYF. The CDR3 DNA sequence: TGTGCCAGCAGTCCCGGGGGGGCGAAGTTTAACACAGATACGCAGTATTTT.